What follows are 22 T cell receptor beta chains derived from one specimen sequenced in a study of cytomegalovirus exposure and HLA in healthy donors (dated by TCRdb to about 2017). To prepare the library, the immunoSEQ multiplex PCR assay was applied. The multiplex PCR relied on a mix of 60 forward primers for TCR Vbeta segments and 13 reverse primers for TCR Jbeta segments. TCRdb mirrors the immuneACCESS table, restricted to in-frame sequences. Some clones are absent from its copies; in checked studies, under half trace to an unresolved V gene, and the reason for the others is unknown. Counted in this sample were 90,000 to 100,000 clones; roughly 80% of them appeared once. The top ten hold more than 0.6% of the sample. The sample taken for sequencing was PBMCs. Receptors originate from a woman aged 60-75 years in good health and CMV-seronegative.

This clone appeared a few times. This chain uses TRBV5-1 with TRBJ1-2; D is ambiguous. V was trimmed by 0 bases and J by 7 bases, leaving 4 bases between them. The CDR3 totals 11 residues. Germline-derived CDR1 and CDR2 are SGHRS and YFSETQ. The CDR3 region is CASSLGGGYTF. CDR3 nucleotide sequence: TGCGCCAGCAGCTTGGGCGGTGGCTACACCTTC.

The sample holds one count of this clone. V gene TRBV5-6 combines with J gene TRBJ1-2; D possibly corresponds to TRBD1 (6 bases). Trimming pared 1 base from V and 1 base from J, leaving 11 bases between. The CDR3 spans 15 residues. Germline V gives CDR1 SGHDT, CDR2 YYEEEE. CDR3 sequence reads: CASSLSGQINYGYTF. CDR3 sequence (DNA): TGTGCCAGCAGCTTGTCCGGACAGATTAACTATGGCTACACCTTC.

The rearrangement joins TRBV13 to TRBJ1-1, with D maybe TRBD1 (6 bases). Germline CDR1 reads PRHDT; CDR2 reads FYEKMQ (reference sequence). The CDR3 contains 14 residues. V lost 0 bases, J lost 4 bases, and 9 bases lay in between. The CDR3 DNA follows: TGTGCCAGCAGCTTAGGCCTAGGGGGCACTGAAGCTTTCTTT. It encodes CASSLGLGGTEAFF.

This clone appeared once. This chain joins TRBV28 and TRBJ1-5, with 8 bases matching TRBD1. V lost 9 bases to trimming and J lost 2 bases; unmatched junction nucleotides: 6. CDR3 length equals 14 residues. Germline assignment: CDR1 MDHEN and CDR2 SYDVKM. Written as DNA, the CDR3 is TGTGCCAGTTCAGGGGGCAGGGGCAATCAGCCCCAGCATTTT. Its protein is CASSGGRGNQPQHF.

For the CDR3, the DNA is TGTGCCAGTGGTCCGTGGTCCTCTCGGGGAGGTGGCTACACCTTC. It codes for CASGPWSSRGGGYTF. V is TRBV27 and J is TRBJ1-2; D unresolved. CDR3 length equals 15 residues. Germline lookup yields CDR1 MNHEY and CDR2 SMNVEV (reference sequence). The V end lost 9 bases, the J end lost 7 bases, and 24 bases lay between the germline ends.

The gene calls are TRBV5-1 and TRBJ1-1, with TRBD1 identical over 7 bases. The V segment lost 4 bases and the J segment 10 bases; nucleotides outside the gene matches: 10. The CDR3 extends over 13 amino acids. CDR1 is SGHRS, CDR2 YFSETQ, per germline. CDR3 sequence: CASSPYQQGSAFF. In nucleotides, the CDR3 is TGCGCCAGCAGCCCATACCAACAGGGGTCAGCTTTCTTT.

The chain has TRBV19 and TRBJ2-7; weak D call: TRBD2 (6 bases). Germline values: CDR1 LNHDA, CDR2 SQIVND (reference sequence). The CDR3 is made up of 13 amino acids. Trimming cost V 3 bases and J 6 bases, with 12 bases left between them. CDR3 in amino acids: CASSIEEGGEQYF. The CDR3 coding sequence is TGTGCCAGTAGTATTGAAGAGGGAGGCGAGCAGTACTTC.

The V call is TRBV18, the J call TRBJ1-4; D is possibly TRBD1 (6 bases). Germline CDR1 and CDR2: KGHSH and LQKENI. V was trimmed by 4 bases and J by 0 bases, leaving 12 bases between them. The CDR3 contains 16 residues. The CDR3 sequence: CASSRDTVSTNEKLFF. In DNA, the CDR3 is TGTGCCAGCTCACGGGACACAGTATCAACTAATGAAAAACTGTTTTTT.

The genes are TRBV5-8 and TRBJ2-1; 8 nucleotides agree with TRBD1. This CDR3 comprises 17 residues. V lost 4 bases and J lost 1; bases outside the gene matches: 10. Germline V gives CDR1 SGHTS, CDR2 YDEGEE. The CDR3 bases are TGTGCCAGCAGCGATGGAACGGACAGGGCATCCTACAATGAGCAGTTCTTC. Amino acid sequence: CASSDGTDRASYNEQFF. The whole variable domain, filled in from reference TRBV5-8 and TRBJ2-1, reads EAGVTQSPTHLIKTRGQQATLRCSPISGHTSVYWYQQALGLGLQFLLWYDEGEERNRGNFPPRFSGRQFPNYSSELNVNALELEDSALYLCASSDGTDRASYNEQFFGPGTRLTVL.

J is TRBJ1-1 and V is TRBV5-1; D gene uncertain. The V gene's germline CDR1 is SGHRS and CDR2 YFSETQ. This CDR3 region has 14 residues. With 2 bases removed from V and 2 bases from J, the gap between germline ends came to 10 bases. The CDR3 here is CASSLGLSNTEAFF. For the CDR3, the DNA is TGCGCCAGCAGCTTAGGACTGTCCAACACTGAAGCTTTCTTT.

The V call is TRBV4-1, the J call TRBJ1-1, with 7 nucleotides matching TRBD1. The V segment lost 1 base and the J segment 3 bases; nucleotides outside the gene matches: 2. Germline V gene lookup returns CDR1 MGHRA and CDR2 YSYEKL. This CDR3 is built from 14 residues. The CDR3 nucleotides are TGCGCCAGCAGCCAAGGACAGGGTTACACTGAAGCTTTCTTT. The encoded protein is CASSQGQGYTEAFF.

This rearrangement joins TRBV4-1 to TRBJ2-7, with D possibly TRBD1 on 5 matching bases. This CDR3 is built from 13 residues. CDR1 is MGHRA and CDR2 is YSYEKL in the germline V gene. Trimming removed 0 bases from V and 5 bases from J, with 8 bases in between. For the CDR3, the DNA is TGCGCCAGCAGCCAAGAAACAGGCAACGAGCAGTACTTC. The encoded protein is CASSQETGNEQYF.

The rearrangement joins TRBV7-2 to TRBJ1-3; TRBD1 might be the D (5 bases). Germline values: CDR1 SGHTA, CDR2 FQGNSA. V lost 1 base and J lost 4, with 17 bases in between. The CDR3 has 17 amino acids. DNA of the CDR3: TGTGCCAGCAGCTTAGACCTCATTGGGGCCACAGGAAACACCATATATTTT. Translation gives CASSLDLIGATGNTIYF.

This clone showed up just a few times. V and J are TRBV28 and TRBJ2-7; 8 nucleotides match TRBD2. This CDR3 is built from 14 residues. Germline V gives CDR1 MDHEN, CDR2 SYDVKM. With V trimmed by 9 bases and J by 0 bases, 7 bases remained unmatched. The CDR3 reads CASQREPSSYEQYF. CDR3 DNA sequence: TGTGCCAGTCAGCGGGAGCCGAGCTCCTACGAGCAGTACTTC. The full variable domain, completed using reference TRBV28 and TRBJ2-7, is DVKVTQSSRYLVKRTGEKVFLECVQDMDHENMFWYRQDPGLGLRLIYFSYDVKMKEKGDIPEGYSVSREKKERFSLILESASTNQTSMYLCASQREPSSYEQYFGPGTRLTVT.

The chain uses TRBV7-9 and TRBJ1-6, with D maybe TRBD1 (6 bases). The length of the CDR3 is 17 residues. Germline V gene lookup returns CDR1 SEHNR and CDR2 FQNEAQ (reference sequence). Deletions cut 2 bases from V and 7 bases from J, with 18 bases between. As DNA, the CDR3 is TGTGCCAGCAGCTTATATAATACCGGGGGGCGAAATTCACCCCTCCACTTT. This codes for CASSLYNTGGRNSPLHF.

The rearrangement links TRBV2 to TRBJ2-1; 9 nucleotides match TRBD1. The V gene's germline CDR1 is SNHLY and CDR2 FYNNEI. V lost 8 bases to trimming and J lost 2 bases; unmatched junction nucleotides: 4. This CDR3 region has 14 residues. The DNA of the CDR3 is TGTGCCAGCCCTGGGACAGGGACCTACAATGAGCAGTTCTTC. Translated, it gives CASPGTGTYNEQFF.

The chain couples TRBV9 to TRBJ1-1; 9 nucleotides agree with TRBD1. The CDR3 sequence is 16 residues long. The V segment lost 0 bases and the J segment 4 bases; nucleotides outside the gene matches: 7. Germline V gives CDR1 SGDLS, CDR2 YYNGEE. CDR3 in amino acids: CASSVAPGGQGTEAFF. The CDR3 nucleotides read TGTGCCAGCAGCGTAGCTCCAGGGGGACAGGGCACTGAAGCTTTCTTT.

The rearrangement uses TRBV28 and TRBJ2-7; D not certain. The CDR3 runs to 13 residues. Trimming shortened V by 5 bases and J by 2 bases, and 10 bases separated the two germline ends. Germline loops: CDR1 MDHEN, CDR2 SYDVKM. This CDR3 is CASSTGFTYEQYF. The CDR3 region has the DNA TGTGCCAGCAGTACCGGGTTCACCTACGAGCAGTACTTC.

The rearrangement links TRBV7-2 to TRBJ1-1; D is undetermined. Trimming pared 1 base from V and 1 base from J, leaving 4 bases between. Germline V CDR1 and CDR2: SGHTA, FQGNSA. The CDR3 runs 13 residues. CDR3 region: CASSLDRNTEAFF. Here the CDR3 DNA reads TGTGCCAGCAGCTTAGACAGGAACACTGAAGCTTTCTTT.

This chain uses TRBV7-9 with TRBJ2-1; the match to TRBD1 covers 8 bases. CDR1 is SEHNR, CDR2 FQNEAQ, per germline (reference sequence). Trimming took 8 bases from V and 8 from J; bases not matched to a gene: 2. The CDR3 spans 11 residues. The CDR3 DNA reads TGTGCCAGCGAACAGGGGGATGAGCAGTTCTTC. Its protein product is CASEQGDEQFF. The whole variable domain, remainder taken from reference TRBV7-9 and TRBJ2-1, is DTGVSQNPRHKITKRGQNVTFRCDPISEHNRLYWYRQTLGQGPEFLTYFQNEAQLEKSRLLSDRFSAERPKGSFSTLEIQRTEQGDSAMYLCASEQGDEQFFGPGTRLTVL.

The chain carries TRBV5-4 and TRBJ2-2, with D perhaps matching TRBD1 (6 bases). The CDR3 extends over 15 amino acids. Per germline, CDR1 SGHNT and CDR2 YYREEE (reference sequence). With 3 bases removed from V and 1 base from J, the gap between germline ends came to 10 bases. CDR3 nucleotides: TGTGCCAGCAGCTCCGCGACAGGGAACACCGGGGAGCTGTTTTTT. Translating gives CASSSATGNTGELFF.

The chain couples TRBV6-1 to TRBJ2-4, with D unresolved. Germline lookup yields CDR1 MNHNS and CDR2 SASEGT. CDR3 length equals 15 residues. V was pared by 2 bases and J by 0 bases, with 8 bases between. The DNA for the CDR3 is TGTGCCAGCAGTGAACAGATGATAGCCAAAAACATTCAGTACTTC. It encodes CASSEQMIAKNIQYF.